Each of the 10 T cell receptor beta chains below was sequenced from the same sample in a study of beta chain features in type 1 diabetes. Of the isolated RNA, all was reverse transcribed, and so the sequenced material was expressed TCRB transcripts. Using immunoSEQ multiplex PCR, the repertoire was profiled, and TCRdb retains in-frame clones only, with some absent. The table records some 99,000 clones, 40% of them present only once. The sample was stem cell memory CD4+ T cells from blood. Receptors originate from a woman aged 18-29 years in good health.

This clone was observed a few times. The chain joins TRBV7-2 to TRBJ2-5, with 11 bases matching TRBD1. Germline V gene sequence: CDR1 SGHTA, CDR2 FQGNSA. This CDR3 spans 16 amino acids. J was trimmed by 4 bases and V by 5 bases; bases with no gene match: 9. The CDR3 protein is CASSPRDRGVAETQYF. Here the CDR3 DNA reads TGTGCCAGCAGCCCCCGGGACAGGGGGGTTGCAGAGACCCAGTACTTC.

The chain has TRBV18 and TRBJ2-1, with a weak D call TRBD2 (6 bases). V was trimmed by 0 bases and J by 0 bases, leaving 6 bases between them. CDR3 size: 15 residues. Germline V gene lookup returns CDR1 KGHSH and CDR2 LQKENI. CDR3 nucleotide sequence: TGTGCCAGCTCACCACCCGGGAGCTCCTACAATGAGCAGTTCTTC. Translation: CASSPPGSSYNEQFF.

With respect to this clone: At one end the junction does not follow the germline gene, possibly because of a read error. The gene calls are TRBV5-1 and TRBJ2-3; 7 nucleotides line up with TRBD2. Per the germline V gene, CDR1 is SGHRS and CDR2 is YFSETQ. This CDR3 comprises 17 residues. The CDR3 is CASSLAGGSSLTATQYF. CDR3 DNA: TGCGCCAGCAGCTTGGCCGGGGGGTCTAGCTTAACAGCTACGCAGTATTTT.

This clone appeared once. The chain employs TRBV10-3 and TRBJ2-7; 7 bases are a match to TRBD1. Germline-derived CDR1 and CDR2 are ENHRY and SYGVKD. Trimming at V came to 4 bases and at J to 6 bases, leaving 9 bases not matched to a gene. The CDR3 covers 14 residues. The CDR3 here is CAISGVLQGSEQYF. CDR3 bases: TGTGCCATCAGTGGAGTTTTACAGGGGAGCGAGCAGTACTTC.

The chain combines TRBV10-3 with TRBJ2-3; D may be TRBD2 (5 bases). The CDR3 contains 12 residues. Germline CDR1 reads ENHRY; CDR2 reads SYGVKD. The ends were cut back, 2 bases at V and 5 bases at J, with 5 bases in the middle. CDR3 sequence: CAISEEGDTQYF. CDR3 DNA sequence: TGTGCCATCAGTGAGGAGGGAGATACGCAGTATTTT.

This chain joins TRBV28 and TRBJ1-1; the D is unclear. V lost 1 base to trimming and J lost 9 bases, with 9 bases between them. Germline V CDR1 and CDR2: MDHEN, SYDVKM. This CDR3 has 12 residues. CDR3 protein: CASSLSRGKAFF. In DNA, the CDR3 is TGTGCCAGCAGTTTATCCCGCGGTAAAGCTTTCTTT.

In its sample, this clone was seen a few times. J is TRBJ1-3 and V is TRBV29-1, with D uncertain. V shed 3 bases and J shed 0 bases, with 9 bases lying between them. The germline V gene encodes CDR1 SQVTM and CDR2 ANQGSEA. This CDR3 comprises 14 residues. The CDR3 DNA is TGCAGCGTTGAGTCTCGGTTCTCTGGAAACACCATATATTTT. Residues: CSVESRFSGNTIYF. Based on the CDR3 plus reference TRBV29-1 and TRBJ1-3, the full variable domain is SAVISQKPSRDICQRGTSLTIQCQVDSQVTMMFWYRQQPGQSLTLIATANQGSEATYESGFVIDKFPISRPNLTFSTLTVSNMSPEDSSIYLCSVESRFSGNTIYFGEGSWLTVV.

V gene TRBV19 combines with J gene TRBJ2-1; perhaps TRBD2 as D (6 bases). The CDR3 runs to 12 residues. Germline CDR1 is LNHDA and CDR2 is SQIVND (reference sequence). Trimming removed 4 bases at V and 5 bases at J, with 6 bases between. Here the CDR3 reads CASSRTNNEQFF. The CDR3 nucleotides are TGTGCCAGTAGTAGGACTAACAATGAGCAGTTCTTC.

The chain joins TRBV30 to TRBJ2-2, with 8 bases lining up with TRBD1. The CDR3 totals 16 residues. Germline V gene data show CDR1 as GTSNPN and CDR2 as SVGIG (reference sequence). The J segment lost 7 bases and the V segment lost 3 bases, leaving 13 bases of the junction unmatched. The CDR3, as DNA: TGTGCCTGGAGGAAAGAGGGGACAGGCCTCATCGGGGAGCTGTTTTTT. This codes for CAWRKEGTGLIGELFF.

The chain links TRBV18 to TRBJ2-3, with D possibly being TRBD2 (5 bases). V was trimmed by 3 bases and J by 0 bases, leaving 19 bases between them. CDR1 and CDR2 (germline): KGHSH, LQKENI. The CDR3 totals 18 residues. CDR3 DNA: TGTGCCAGCTCACCCCTAACACAGCGGCCCCCTAGCACAGATACGCAGTATTTT. Amino acid sequence: CASSPLTQRPPSTDTQYF.